This T cell receptor beta chain was observed in a study of T cell repertoires in cytomegalovirus infection. Study-wide context: CMV infection and matching HLA type were both indicated by public TCR beta signatures.

V lost 1 base, J lost 7 bases, and 14 bases lay in between. Germline V CDR1 and CDR2: SGHRS, YFSETQ. This CDR3 has 14 residues. As to this clonotype: The target antigen is unknown.

A single record per CDR3 protein comes from TCRdb applying MiXCR to the reads. Of roughly 800,000 distinct CDR3 sequences listed, roughly 29% are singletons. This chain links TRBV5-1 with TRBJ1-1; D may be TRBD1 (6 bases). This specimen consisted of cultured CD8+ T cells from PBMCs, obtained from culture after CMV antigen stimulation. This TCR derives from a human donor in good health (CMV status not recorded). Some clones in this sample may be carry-over from other donors' samples. The CDR3 loop is CASSLRSQGGEAFF. The CDR3 DNA reads as TGCGCCAGCAGCTTGAGATCACAGGGCGGTGAAGCTTTCTTT.